The 12 T cell receptor beta chains in this list originate from one sample, sequenced in a study of blood T cell repertoires in COVID-19. The table came from immunoSEQ multiplex PCR; TCRdb's copy has only in-frame clones and leaves some out. The sample consists of around 94,000 clones, just under 85% of them appearing once. The sequenced sample consisted of peripheral blood. The origin of the receptors is a man aged 50-60 years with acute or convalescent COVID-19.

This chain connects TRBV27 to TRBJ1-3; D may be TRBD1 (6 bases). The CDR3 sequence is 14 residues long. V was pared by 2 bases and J by 3 bases, with 8 bases between. CDR1 is MNHEY, CDR2 SMNVEV, per germline (reference sequence). As DNA, the CDR3 is TGTGCCAGCAGTTTAGGGGGCTTTGGAAACACCATATATTTT. This encodes CASSLGGFGNTIYF.

This clone occurred many times. The V gene is TRBV3-1 (or the pseudogene TRBV3-2), the J gene TRBJ1-2; D possibly corresponds to TRBD1 (6 bases). V was clipped by 1 base and J by 4 bases, with 10 bases between them. Germline CDR1 LGHDT, CDR2 YNNKEL (reference sequence). CDR3 size: 14 residues. This chain's CDR3 is CASSQGTGTYGYTF. The CDR3 DNA follows: TGTGCCAGCAGCCAAGGTACAGGGACCTATGGCTACACCTTC.

Concerning this clone: Other DNA sequences of this sample code for an identical CDR3. The chain joins TRBV20-1 to TRBJ2-7, with 7 bases that match TRBD2. Germline assignment: CDR1 DFQATT and CDR2 SNEGSKA (reference sequence). V lost 5 bases to trimming and J lost 3 bases; unmatched junction nucleotides: 1. The CDR3 is 11 residues long. In nucleotides, the CDR3 is TGCAGTGCTCGGGACTACTACGAGCAGTACTTC. It specifies CSARDYYEQYF.

The V gene is TRBV12-3 or TRBV12-4, the J gene TRBJ2-1; no definite D call. V gave up 1 base and J gave up 9 bases, with 10 bases separating them. This CDR3 has 13 amino acids. The CDR3 DNA follows: TGTGCCAGCAGTTTAGGCTGGCCTGCTGAGCAGTTCTTC. This codes for CASSLGWPAEQFF.

In its sample, this clone was seen once. The chain combines TRBV28 with TRBJ2-5; D might be TRBD2 (5 bases). Trimming pared 3 bases from V and 1 base from J, leaving 9 bases between. Germline V gene lookup returns CDR1 MDHEN and CDR2 SYDVKM. The CDR3 runs 14 residues. CDR3 nucleotides: TGTGCCAGCAGTTTGAGCAGCGGCCAAGAGACCCAGTACTTC. Its protein is CASSLSSGQETQYF.

This chain connects TRBV9 to TRBJ2-5; 11 bases fit TRBD2. The V segment lost 0 bases and the J segment 5 bases; nucleotides outside the gene matches: 9. Germline-derived CDR1 and CDR2 are SGDLS and YYNGEE. The CDR3 has 17 residues. CDR3 in amino acids: CASSVESSGRSEETQYF. CDR3 coding DNA: TGTGCCAGCAGCGTAGAGTCTAGCGGGAGGTCGGAGGAGACCCAGTACTTC.

The gene calls are TRBV2 and TRBJ2-5; maybe TRBD1 (6 bases). V was trimmed by 6 bases and J by 3 bases, leaving 11 bases between them. The CDR3 has 13 amino acids. The germline V gene encodes CDR1 SNHLY and CDR2 FYNNEI. The CDR3 nucleotides are TGTGCCAGCAGCGCGCGGACAGAAGAGACCCAGTACTTC. Translation: CASSARTEETQYF.

This clone showed up just a few times. This chain links TRBV2 with TRBJ1-2; 8 bases are a match to TRBD1. CDR3 length: 14 amino acids. Germline lookup yields CDR1 SNHLY and CDR2 FYNNEI. Trimming took 9 bases from V and 1 from J; bases not matched to a gene: 7. DNA for the CDR3: TGTGCCAGACATGGACAGGGTCTTAACTATGGCTACACCTTC. Its translation: CARHGQGLNYGYTF.

The rearrangement joins TRBV5-4 to TRBJ2-3, with D uncertain. The CDR3 covers 13 residues. Per the germline V gene, CDR1 is SGHNT and CDR2 is YYREEE (reference sequence). The V and J ends lost 1 base and 4 bases respectively, with 7 bases between them. This chain's CDR3 is CASSLPGPDTQYF. The CDR3 coding sequence is TGTGCCAGCAGCTTGCCGGGTCCAGATACGCAGTATTTT. Full variable domain (rest looked up from reference TRBV5-4 and TRBJ2-3): ETGVTQSPTHLIKTRGQQVTLRCSSQSGHNTVSWYQQALGQGPQFIFQYYREEENGRGNFPPRFSGLQFPNYSSELNVNALELDDSALYLCASSLPGPDTQYFGPGTRLTVL.

This chain links TRBV7-2 with TRBJ2-3; tentatively, D is TRBD1 (5 bases). The CDR3 has 15 amino acids. The germline V gene has CDR1 SGHTA and CDR2 FQGNSA. Trimming pared 9 bases from V and 0 bases from J, leaving 16 bases between. The CDR3 here is CASNAGLRSTDTQYF. The CDR3 coding sequence is TGTGCCAGTAATGCAGGGCTGAGGAGCACAGATACGCAGTATTTT.

V gene TRBV4-3 combines with J gene TRBJ2-1, with 10 bases aligning to TRBD1. V lost 3 bases to trimming and J lost 6 bases; unmatched junction nucleotides: 5. The CDR3 sequence is 15 residues long. CDR1 and CDR2 (germline): LGHNA, YSLEER. The DNA for the CDR3 is TGCGCCAGCAGCCAGACAGGGGGCGTAGGCAATGAGCAGTTCTTC. It specifies CASSQTGGVGNEQFF.

The CDR3 nucleotides read TGTGCCAGCAGCCCCGACGGGACAGGGAACGTCTATGGCTACACCTTC. The encoded protein is CASSPDGTGNVYGYTF. V usage is TRBV7-9 and J usage is TRBJ1-2; 9 positions match TRBD1. The germline V gene encodes CDR1 SEHNR and CDR2 FQNEAQ (reference sequence). The V gene end was trimmed by 5 bases and the J gene end by 4 bases; junction bases not matched to a gene: 11. This CDR3 spans 16 amino acids.